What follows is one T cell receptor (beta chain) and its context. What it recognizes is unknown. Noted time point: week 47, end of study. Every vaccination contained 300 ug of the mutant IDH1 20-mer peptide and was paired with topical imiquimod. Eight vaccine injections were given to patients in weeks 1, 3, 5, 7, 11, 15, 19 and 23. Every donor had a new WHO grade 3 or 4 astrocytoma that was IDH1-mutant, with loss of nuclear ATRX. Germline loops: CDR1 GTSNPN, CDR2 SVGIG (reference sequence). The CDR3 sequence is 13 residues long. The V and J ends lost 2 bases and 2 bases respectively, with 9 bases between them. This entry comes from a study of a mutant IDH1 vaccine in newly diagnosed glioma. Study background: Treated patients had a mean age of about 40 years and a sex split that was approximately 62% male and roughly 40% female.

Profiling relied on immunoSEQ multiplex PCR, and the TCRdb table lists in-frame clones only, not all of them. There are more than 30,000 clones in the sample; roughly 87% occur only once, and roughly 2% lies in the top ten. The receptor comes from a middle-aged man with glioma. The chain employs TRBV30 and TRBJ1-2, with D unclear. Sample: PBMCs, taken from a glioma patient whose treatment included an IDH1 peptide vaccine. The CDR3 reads CAWSQDGNYGYTF. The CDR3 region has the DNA TGTGCCTGGAGTCAGGACGGAAACTATGGCTACACCTTC.